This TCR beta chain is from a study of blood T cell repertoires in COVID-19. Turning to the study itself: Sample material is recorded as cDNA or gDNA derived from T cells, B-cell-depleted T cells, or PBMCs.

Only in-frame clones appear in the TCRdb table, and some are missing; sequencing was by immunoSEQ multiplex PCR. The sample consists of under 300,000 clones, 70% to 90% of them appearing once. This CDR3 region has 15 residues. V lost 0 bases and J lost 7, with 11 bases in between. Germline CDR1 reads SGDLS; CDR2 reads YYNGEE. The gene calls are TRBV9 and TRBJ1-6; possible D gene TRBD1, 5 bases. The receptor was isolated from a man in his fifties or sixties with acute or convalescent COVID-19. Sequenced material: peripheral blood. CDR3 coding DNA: TGTGCCAGCAGCGTAGGCGGCAGGGCAAATTCACCCCTCCACTTT. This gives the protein CASSVGGRANSPLHF.